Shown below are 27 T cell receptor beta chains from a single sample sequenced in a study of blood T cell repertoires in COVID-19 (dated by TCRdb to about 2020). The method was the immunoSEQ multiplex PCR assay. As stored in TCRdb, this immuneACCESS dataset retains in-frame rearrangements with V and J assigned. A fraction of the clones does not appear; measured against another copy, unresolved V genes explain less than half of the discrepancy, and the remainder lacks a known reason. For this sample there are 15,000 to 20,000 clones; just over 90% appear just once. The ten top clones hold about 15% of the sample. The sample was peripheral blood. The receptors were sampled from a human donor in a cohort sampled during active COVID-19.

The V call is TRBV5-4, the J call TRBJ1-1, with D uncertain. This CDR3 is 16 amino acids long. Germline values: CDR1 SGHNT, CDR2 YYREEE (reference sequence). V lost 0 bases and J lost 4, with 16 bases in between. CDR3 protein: CASSLGPDGGSTEAFF. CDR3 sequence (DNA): TGTGCCAGCAGCTTGGGCCCCGACGGAGGGTCCACTGAAGCTTTCTTT.

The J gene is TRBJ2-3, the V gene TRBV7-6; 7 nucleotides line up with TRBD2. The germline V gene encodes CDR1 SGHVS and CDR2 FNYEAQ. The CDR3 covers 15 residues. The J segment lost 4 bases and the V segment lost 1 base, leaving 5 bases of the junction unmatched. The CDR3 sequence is CASSLVGGPSDTQYF. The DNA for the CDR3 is TGTGCCAGCAGCTTAGTGGGAGGGCCCTCAGATACGCAGTATTTT. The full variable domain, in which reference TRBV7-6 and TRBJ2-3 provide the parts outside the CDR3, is GAGVSQSPRYKVTKRGQDVALRCDPISGHVSLYWYRQALGQGPEFLTYFNYEAQQDKSGLPNDRFSAERPEGSISTLTIQRTEQRDSAMYRCASSLVGGPSDTQYFGPGTRLTVL.

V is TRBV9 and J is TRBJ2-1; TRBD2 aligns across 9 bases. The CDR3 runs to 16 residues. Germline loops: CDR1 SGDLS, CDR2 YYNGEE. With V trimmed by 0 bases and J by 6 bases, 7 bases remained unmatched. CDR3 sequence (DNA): TGTGCCAGCAGCGTAGGGGCTGCGGGGGGGGGCAATGAGCAGTTCTTC. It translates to CASSVGAAGGGNEQFF.

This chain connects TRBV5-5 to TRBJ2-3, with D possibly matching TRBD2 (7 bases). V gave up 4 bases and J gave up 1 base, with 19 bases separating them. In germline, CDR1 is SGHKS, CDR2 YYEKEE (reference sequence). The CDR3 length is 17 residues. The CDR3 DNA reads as TGTGCCAGCAGCCCTTTTTGGGGGGGGCCGGGCACAGATACGCAGTATTTT. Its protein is CASSPFWGGPGTDTQYF.

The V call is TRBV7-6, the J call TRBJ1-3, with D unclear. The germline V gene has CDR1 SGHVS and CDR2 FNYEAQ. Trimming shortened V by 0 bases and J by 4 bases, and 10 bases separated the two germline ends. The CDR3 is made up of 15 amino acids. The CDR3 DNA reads TGTGCCAGCAGCTTAGCCCAAATGGGCGGAAACACCATATATTTT. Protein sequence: CASSLAQMGGNTIYF.

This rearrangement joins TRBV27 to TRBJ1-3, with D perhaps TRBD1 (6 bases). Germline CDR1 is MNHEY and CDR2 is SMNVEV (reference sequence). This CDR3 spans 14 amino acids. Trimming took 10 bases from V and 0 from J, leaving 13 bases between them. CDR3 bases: TGTGCCACCCGACAGGCCCTCTCTGGAAACACCATATATTTT. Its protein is CATRQALSGNTIYF.

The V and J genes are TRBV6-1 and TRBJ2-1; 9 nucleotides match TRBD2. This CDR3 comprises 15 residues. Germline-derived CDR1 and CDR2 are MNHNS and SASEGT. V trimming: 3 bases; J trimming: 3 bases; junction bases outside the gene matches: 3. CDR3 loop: CASSEGGGGYNEQFF. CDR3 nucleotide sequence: TGTGCCAGCAGTGAGGGCGGGGGGGGCTACAATGAGCAGTTCTTC.

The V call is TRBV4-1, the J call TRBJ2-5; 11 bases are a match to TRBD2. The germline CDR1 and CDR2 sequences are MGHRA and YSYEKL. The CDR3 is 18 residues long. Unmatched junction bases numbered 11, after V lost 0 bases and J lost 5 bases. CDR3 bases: TGCGCCAGCAGCCAAGAGGAAGTAGCGGGGGGGCCCGTTGAGACCCAGTACTTC. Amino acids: CASSQEEVAGGPVETQYF.

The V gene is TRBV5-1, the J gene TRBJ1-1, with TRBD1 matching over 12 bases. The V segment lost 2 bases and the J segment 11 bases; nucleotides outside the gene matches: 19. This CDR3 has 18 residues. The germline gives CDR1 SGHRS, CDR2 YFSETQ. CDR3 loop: CASSLQSTSAGTGGDAFF. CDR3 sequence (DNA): TGCGCCAGCAGCTTACAATCGACCTCTGCCGGGACAGGGGGCGATGCTTTCTTT.

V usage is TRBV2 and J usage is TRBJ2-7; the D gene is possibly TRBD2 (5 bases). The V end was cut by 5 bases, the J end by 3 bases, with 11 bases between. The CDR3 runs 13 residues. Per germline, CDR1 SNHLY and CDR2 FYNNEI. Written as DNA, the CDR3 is TGTGCCAGCAGTCCGGAGGTGCGCTACGAGCAGTACTTC. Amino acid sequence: CASSPEVRYEQYF.

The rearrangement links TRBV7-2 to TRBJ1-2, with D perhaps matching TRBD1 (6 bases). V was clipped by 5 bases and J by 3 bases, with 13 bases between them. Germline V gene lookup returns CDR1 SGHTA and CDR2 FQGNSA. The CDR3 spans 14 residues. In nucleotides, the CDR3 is TGTGCCAGCAGCGCGGGGGCGCAAGACTATGGCTACACCTTC. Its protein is CASSAGAQDYGYTF.

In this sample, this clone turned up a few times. As DNA, the CDR3 is TGTGCCAGCAGACGGGGGGGCTACACCTTC. Encoded protein: CASRRGGYTF. The J gene is TRBJ1-2, the V gene TRBV28; possible D gene TRBD1, 5 bases. The CDR3 loop spans 10 amino acids. Trimming pared 6 bases from V and 8 bases from J, leaving 7 bases between. Germline V gene data show CDR1 as MDHEN and CDR2 as SYDVKM.

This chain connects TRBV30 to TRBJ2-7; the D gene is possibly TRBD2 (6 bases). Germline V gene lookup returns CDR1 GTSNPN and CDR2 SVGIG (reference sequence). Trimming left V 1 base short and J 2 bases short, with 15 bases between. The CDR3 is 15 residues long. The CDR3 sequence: CAWSATRGNTYEQYF. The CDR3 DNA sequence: TGTGCCTGGAGTGCCACGCGCGGGAACACCTACGAGCAGTACTTC.

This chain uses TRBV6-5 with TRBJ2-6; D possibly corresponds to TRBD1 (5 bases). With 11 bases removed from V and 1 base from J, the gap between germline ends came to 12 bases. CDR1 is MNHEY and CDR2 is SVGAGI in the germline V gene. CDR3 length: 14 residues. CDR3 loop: CACRTGSGANVLTF. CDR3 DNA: TGTGCCTGCCGAACAGGTTCTGGGGCCAACGTCCTGACTTTC.

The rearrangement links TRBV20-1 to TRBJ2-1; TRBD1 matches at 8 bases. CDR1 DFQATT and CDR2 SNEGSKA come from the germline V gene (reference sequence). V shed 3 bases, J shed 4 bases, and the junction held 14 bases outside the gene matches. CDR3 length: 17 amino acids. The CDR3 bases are TGCAGTGCTAGTCCGACCCCAGGGGGCGGCGGGTACAATGAGCAGTTCTTC. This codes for CSASPTPGGGGYNEQFF.

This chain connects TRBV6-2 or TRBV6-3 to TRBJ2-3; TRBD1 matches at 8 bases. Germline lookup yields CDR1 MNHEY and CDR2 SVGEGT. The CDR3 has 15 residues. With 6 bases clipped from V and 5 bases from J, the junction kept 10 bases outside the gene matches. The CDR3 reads CASSEGQARRDTQYF. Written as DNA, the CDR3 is TGTGCCAGCAGCGAGGGACAGGCTAGGAGAGATACGCAGTATTTT.

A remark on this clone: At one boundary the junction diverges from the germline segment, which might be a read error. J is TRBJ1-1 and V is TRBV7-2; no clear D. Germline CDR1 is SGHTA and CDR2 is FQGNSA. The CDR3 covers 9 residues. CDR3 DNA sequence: TGTGCCAGCAGCTTAGCCCGGGTCTTT. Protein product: CASSLARVF.

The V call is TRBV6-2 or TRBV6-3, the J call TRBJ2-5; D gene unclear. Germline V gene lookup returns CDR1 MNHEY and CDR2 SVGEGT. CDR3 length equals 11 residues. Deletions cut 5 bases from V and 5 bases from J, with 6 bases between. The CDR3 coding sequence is TGTGCCAGCAGTCGTGTTGAGACCCAGTACTTC. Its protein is CASSRVETQYF.

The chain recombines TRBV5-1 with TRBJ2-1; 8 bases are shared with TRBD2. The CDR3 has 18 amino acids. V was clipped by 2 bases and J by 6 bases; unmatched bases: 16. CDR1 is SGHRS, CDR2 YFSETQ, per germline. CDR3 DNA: TGCGCCAGCAGCTTAGTTCGGACTAGCTCCTCACCTGGCAATGAGCAGTTCTTC. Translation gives CASSLVRTSSSPGNEQFF. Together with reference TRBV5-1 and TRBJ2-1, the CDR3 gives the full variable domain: KAGVTQTPRYLIKTRGQQVTLSCSPISGHRSVSWYQQTPGQGLQFLFEYFSETQRNKGNFPGRFSGRQFSNSRSEMNVSTLELGDSALYLCASSLVRTSSSPGNEQFFGPGTRLTVL.

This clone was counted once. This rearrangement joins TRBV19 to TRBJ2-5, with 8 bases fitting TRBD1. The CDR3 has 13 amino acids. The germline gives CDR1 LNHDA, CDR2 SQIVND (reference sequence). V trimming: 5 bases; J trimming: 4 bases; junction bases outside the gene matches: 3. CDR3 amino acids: CASSATGGETQYF. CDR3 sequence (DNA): TGTGCCAGTAGTGCCACAGGGGGAGAGACCCAGTACTTC.

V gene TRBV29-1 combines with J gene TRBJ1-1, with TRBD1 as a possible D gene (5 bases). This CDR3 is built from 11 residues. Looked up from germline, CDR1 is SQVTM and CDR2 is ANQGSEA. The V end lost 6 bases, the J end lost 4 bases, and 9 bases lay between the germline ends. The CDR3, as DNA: TGCAGCGTGGGGGGAGGCACTGAAGCTTTCTTT. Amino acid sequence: CSVGGGTEAFF.

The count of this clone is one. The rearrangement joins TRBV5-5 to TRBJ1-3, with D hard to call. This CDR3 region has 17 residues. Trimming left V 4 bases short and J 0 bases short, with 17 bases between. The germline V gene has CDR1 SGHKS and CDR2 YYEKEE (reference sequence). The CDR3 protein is CASSPNTPESSGNTIYF. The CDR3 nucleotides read TGTGCCAGCAGCCCCAACACGCCGGAGAGCTCTGGAAACACCATATATTTT.

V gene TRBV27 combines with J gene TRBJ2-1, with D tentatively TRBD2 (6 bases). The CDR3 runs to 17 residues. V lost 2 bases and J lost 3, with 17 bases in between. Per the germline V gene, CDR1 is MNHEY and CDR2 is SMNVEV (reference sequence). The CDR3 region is CASSLRPGLSFYNEQFF. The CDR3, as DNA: TGTGCCAGCAGTTTAAGGCCGGGACTCTCCTTCTACAATGAGCAGTTCTTC.

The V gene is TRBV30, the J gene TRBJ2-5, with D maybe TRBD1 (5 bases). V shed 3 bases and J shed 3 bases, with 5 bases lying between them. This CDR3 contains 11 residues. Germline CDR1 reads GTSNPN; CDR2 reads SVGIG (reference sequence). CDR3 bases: TGTGCCTGGAGGACAGAAGAGACCCAGTACTTC. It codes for CAWRTEETQYF. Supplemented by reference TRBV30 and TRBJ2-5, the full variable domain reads SQTIHQWPATLVQPVGSPLSLECTVEGTSNPNLYWYRQAAGRGLQLLFYSVGIGQISSEVPQNLSASRPQDRQFILSSKKLLLSDSGFYLCAWRTEETQYFGPGTRLLVL.

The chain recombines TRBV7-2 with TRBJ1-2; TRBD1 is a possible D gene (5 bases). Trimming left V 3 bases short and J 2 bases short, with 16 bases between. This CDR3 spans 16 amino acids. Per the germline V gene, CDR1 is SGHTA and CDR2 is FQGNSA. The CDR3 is CASSFGGRGRNYGYTF. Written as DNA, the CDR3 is TGTGCCAGCAGCTTTGGGGGGAGGGGAAGGAACTATGGCTACACCTTC. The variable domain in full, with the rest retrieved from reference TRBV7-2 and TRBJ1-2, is GAGVSQSPSNKVTEKGKDVELRCDPISGHTALYWYRQSLGQGLEFLIYFQGNSAPDKSGLPSDRFSAERTGGSVSTLTIQRTQQEDSAVYLCASSFGGRGRNYGYTFGSGTRLTVV.

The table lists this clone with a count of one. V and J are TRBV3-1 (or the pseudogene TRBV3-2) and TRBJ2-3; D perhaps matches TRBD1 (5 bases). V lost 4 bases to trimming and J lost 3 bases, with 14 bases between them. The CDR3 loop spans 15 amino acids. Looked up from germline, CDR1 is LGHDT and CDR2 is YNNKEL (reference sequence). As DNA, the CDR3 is TGTGCCAGCAGCCTTATCGGCAAGGGGACAGATACGCAGTATTTT. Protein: CASSLIGKGTDTQYF.

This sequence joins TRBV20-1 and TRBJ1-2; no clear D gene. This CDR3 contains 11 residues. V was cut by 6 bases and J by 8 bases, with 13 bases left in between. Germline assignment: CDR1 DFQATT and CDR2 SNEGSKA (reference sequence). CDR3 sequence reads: CSAAIEGGYTF. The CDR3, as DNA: TGCAGTGCCGCAATTGAGGGAGGCTACACCTTC.